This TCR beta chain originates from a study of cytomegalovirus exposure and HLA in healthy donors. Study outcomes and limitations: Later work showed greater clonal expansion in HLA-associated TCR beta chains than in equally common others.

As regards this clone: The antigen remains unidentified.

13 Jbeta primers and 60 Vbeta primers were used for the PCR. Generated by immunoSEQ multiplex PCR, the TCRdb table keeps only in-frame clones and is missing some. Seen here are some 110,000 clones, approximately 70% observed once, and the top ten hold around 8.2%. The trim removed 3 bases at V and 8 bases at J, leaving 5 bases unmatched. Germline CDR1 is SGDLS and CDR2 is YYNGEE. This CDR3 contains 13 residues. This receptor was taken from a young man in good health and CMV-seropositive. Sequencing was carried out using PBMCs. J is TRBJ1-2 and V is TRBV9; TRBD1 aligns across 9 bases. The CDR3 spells CASSDGQGKGYTF. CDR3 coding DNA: TGTGCCAGCAGCGACGGACAGGGGAAAGGCTACACCTTC.